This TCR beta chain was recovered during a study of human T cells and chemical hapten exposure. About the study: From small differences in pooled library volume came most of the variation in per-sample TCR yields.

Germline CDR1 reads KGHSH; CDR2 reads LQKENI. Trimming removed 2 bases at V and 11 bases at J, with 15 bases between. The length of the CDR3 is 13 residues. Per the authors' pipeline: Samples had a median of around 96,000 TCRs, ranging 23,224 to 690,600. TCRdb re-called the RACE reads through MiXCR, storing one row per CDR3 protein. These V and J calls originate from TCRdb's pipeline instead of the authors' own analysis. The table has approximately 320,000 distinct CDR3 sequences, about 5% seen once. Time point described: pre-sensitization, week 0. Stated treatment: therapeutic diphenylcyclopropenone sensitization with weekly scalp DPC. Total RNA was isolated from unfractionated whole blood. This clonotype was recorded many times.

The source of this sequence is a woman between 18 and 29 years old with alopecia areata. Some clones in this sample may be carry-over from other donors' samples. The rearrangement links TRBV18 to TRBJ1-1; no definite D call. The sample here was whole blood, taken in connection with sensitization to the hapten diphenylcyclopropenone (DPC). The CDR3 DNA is TGTGCCAGCTCACCATCAGGCAGGTCGTTGGCTTTCTTT. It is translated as CASSPSGRSLAFF.